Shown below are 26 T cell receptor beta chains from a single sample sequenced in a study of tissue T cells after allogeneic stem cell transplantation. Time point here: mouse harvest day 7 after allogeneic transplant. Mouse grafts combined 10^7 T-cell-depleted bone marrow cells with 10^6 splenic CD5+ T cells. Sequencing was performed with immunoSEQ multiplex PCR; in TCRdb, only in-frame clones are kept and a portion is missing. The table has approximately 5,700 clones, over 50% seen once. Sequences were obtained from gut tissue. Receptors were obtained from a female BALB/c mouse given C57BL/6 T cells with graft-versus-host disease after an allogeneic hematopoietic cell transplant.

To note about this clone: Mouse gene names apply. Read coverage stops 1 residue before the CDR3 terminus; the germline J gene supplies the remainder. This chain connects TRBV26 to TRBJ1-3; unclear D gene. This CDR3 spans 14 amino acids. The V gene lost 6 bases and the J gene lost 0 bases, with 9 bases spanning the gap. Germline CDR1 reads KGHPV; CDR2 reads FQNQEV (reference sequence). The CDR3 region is CASSLGISGNTLYF. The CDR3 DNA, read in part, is TGTGCCAGCAGCCTCGGGATTTCTGGAAATACGCTCTAT. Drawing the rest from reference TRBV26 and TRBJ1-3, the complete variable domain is NSKVIQTPRYLVKGQGQKAKMRCIPEKGHPVVFWYQQNKNNEFKFLINFQNQEVLQQIDMTEKRFSAECPSNSPCSLEIQSSEAGDSALYLCASSLGISGNTLYFGEGSRLIVV.

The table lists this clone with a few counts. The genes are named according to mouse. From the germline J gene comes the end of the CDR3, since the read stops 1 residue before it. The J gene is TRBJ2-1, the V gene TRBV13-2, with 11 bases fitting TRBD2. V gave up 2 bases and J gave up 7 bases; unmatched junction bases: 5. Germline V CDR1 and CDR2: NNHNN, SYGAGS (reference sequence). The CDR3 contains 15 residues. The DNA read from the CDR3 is TGTGCCAGCGGTGAGGGGACTGGGGGTCTCGCTGAGCAGTTC. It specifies CASGEGTGGLAEQF. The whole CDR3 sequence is CASGEGTGGLAEQFF.

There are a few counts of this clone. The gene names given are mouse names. The CDR3 bases that were read are TGTGCCAGTACTCCCTCAAGTGCAGAAACGCTGTAT. It codes for CASTPSSAETLY. The whole CDR3 reads CASTPSSAETLYF. The gene calls are TRBV26 and TRBJ2-3; D not certain. The CDR3 end is not reached by the read, which stops 1 residue before it; the germline J gene fills it in. The CDR3 covers 13 residues. Per the germline V gene, CDR1 is KGHPV and CDR2 is FQNQEV (reference sequence). Trimming pared 9 bases from V and 0 bases from J, leaving 10 bases between.

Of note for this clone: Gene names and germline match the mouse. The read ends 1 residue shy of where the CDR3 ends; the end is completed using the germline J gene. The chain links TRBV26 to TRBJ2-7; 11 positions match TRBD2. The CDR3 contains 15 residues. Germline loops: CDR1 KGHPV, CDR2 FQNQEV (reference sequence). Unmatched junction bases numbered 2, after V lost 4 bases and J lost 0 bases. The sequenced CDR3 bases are TGTGCCAGCAGTCGACTGGGGGGGAGCTCCTATGAACAGTAC. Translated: CASSRLGGSSYEQY. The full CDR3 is CASSRLGGSSYEQYF.

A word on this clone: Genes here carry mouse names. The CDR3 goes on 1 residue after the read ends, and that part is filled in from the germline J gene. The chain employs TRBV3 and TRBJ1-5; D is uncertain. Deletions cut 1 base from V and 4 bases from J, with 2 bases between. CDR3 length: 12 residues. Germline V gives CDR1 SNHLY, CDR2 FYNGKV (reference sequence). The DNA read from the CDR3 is TGTGCCAGCAGCTTAGGGAACCAGGCTCCGCTT. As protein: CASSLGNQAPL. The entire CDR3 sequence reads CASSLGNQAPLF.

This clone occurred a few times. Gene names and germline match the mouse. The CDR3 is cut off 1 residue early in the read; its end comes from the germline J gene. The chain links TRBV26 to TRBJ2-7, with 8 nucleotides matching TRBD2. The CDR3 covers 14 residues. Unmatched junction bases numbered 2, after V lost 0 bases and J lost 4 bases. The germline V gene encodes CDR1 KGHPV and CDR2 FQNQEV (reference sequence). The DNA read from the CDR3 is TGTGCCAGCAGTCTGTCAACTGGGGGTTATGAACAGTAC. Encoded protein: CASSLSTGGYEQY. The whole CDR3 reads CASSLSTGGYEQYF.

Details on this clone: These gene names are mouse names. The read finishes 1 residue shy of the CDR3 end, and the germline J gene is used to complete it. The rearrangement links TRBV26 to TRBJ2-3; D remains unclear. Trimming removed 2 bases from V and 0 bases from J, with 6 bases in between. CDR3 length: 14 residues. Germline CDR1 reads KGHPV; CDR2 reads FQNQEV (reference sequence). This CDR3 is CASSLTTSAETLYF. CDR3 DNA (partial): TGTGCCAGCAGTCTGACAACTAGTGCAGAAACGCTGTAT.

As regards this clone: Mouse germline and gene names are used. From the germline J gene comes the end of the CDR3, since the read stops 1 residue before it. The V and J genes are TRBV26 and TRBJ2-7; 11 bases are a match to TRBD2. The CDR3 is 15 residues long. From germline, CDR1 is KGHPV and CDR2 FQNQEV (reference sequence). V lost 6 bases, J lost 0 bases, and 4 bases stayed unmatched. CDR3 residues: CASRPDWGGSYEQYF. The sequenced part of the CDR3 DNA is TGTGCCAGCAGGCCTGACTGGGGGGGCTCCTATGAACAGTAC.

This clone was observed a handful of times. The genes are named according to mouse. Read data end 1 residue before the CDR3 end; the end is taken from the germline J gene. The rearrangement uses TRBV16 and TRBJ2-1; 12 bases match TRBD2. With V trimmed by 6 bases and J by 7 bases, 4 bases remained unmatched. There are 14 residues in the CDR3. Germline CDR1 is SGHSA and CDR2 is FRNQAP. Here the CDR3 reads CASRDWGGGAEQFF. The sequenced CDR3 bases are TGTGCAAGCAGAGACTGGGGGGGCGGGGCTGAGCAGTTC. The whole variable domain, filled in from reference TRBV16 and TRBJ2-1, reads NAGVIQTPRHKVTGKGQEATLWCEPISGHSAVFWYRQTIVQGLEFLTYFRNQAPIDDSGMPKERFSAQMPNQSHSTLKIQSTQPQDSAVYLCASRDWGGGAEQFFGPGTRLTVL.

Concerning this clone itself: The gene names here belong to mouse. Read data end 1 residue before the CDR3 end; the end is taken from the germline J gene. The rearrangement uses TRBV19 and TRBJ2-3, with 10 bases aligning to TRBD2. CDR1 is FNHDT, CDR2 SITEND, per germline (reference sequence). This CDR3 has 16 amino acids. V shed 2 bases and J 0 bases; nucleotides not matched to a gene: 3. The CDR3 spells CASSIGTGASAETLYF. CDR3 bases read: TGTGCCAGCAGTATCGGGACTGGGGCTAGTGCAGAAACGCTGTAT.

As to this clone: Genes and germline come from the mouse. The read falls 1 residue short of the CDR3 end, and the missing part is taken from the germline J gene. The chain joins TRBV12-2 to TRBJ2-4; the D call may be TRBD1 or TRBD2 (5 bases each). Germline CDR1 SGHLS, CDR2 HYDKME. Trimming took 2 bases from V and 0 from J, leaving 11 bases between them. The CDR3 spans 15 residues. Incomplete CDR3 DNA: TGTGCCAGCTCTCCCACGGGGGAGAGTCAAAACACCTTGTAC. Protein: CASSPTGESQNTLY. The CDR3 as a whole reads CASSPTGESQNTLYF.

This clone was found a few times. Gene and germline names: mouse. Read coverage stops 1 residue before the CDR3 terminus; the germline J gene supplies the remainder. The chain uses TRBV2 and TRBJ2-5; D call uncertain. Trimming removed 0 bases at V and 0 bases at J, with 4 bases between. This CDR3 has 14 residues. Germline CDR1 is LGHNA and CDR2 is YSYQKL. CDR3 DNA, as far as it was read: TGTGCCAGCAGCCAAGACAGAAACCAAGACACCCAGTAC. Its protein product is CASSQDRNQDTQY. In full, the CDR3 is CASSQDRNQDTQYF.

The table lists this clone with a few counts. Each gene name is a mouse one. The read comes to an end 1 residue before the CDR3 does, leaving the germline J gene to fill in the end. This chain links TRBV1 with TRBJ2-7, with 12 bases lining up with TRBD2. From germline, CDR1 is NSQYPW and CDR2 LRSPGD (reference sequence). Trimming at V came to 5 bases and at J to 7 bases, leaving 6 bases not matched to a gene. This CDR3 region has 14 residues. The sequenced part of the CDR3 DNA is TGCACCTGCAGTAGACTGGGGGGGCGAGGGGAACAGTAC. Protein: CTCSRLGGRGEQY. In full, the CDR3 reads CTCSRLGGRGEQYF.

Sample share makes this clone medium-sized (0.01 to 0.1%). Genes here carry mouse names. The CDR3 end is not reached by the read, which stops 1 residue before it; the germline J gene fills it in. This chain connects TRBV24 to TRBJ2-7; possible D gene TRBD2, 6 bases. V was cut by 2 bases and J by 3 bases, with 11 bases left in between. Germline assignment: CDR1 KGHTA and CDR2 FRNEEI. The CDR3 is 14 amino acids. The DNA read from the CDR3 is TGTGCCAGCAGTCTGCTCCTGGGGCACTATGAACAGTAC. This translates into CASSLLLGHYEQY. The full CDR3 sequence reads CASSLLLGHYEQYF.

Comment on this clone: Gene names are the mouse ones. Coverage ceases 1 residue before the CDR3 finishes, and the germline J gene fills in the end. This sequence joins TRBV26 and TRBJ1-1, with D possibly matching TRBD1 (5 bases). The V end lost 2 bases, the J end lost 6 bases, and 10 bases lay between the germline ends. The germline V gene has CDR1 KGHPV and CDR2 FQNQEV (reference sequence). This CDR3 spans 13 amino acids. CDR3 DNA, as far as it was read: TGTGCCAGCAGTCTGGGGCGGGGGGCAGAAGTCTTC. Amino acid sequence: CASSLGRGAEVF. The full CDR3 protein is CASSLGRGAEVFF.

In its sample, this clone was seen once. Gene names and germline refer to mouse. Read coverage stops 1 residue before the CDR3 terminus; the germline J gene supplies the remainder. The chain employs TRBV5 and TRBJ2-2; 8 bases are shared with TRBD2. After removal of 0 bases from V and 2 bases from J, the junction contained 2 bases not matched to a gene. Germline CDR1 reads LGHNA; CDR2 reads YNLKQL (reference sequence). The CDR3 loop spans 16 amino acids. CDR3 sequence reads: CASSQEGGANTGQLYF. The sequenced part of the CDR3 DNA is TGTGCCAGCAGCCAAGAAGGGGGGGCGAACACCGGGCAGCTCTAC.

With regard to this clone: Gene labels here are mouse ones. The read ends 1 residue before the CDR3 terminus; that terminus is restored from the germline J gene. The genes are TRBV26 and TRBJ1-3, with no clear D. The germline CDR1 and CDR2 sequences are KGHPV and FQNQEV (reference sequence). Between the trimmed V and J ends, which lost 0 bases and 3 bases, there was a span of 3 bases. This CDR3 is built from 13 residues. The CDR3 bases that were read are TGTGCCAGCAGTCTGTCAGATGGAAATACGCTCTAT. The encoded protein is CASSLSDGNTLY. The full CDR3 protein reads CASSLSDGNTLYF.

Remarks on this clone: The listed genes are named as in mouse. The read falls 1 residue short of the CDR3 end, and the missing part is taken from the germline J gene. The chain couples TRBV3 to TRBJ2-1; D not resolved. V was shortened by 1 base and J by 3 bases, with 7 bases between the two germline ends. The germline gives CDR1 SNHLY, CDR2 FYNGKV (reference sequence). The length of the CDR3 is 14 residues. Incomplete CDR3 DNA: TGTGCCAGCAGCTTAGGGTCTGCCTATGCTGAGCAGTTC. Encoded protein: CASSLGSAYAEQF. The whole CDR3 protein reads CASSLGSAYAEQFF.

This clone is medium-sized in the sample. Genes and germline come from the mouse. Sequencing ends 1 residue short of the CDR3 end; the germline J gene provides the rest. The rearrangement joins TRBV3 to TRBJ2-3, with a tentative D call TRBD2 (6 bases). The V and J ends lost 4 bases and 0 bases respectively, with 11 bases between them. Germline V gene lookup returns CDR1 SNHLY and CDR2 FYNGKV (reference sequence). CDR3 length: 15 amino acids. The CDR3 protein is CASSSSGESAETLYF. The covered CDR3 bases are TGTGCCAGCAGCTCCTCTGGGGAGAGTGCAGAAACGCTGTAT.

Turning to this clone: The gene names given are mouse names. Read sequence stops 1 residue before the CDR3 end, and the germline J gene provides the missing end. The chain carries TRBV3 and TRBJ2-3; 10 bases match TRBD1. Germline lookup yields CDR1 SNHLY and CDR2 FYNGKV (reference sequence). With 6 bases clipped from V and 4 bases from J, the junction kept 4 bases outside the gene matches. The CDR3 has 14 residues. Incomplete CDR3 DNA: TGTGCCAGCAGACTGGACAGGGGGACAGAAACGCTGTAT. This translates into CASRLDRGTETLY. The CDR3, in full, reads CASRLDRGTETLYF.

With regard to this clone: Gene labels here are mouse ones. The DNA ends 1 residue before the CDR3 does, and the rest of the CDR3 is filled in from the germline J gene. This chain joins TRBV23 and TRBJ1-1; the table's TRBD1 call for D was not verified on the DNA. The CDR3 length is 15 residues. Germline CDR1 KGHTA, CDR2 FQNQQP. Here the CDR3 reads CSSSPGTGVGTEVFF. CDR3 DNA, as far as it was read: TGCTCCAGCAGTCCTGGGACAGGGGTGGGCACAGAAGTCTTC.

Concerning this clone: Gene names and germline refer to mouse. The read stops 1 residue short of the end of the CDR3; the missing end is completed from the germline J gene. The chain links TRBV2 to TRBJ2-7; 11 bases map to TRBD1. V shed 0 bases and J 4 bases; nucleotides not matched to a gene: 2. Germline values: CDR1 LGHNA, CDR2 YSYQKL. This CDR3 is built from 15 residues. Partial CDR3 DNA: TGTGCCAGCAGCCAAGATGGGGACAGGGGGTATGAACAGTAC. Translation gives CASSQDGDRGYEQY. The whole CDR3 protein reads CASSQDGDRGYEQYF.

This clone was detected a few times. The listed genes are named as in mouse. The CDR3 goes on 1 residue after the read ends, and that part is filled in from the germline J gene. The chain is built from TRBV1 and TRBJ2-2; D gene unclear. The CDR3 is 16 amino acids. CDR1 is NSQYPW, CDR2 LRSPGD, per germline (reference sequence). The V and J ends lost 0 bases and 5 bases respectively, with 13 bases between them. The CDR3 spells CTCSADRREWTGQLYF. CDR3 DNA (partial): TGCACCTGCAGTGCAGATCGGCGGGAGTGGACCGGGCAGCTCTAC.

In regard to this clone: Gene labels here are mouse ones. CDR3 sequence reads: CASSRNSAETLYF. Partial CDR3 DNA: TGTGCCAGCAGCCGGAATAGTGCAGAAACGCTGTAT. The gene calls are TRBV26 and TRBJ2-3; no firm D call. From the germline J gene comes the end of the CDR3, since the read stops 1 residue before it. The V end was cut by 6 bases, the J end by 0 bases, with 7 bases between. CDR1 is KGHPV and CDR2 is FQNQEV in the germline V gene (reference sequence). This CDR3 contains 13 residues.

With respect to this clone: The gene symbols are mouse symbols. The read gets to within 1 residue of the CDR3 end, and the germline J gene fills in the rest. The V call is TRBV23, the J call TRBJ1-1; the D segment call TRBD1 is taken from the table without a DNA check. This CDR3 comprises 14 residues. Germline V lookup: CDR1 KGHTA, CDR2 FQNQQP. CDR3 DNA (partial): TGCTCCAGCAGTCAAACGGGACAAAACACAGAAGTCTTC. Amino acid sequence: CSSSQTGQNTEVF. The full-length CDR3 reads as CSSSQTGQNTEVFF.

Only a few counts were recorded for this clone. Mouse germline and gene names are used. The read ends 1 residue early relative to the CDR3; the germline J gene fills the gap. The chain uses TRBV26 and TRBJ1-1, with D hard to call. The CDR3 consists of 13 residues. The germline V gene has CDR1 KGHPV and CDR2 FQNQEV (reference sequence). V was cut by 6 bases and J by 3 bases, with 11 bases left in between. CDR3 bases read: TGTGCCAGCAGCCCCGACCGGGACACAGAAGTCTTC. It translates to CASSPDRDTEVF. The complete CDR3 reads CASSPDRDTEVFF. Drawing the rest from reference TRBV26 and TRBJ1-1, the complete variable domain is NSKVIQTPRYLVKGQGQKAKMRCIPEKGHPVVFWYQQNKNNEFKFLINFQNQEVLQQIDMTEKRFSAECPSNSPCSLEIQSSEAGDSALYLCASSPDRDTEVFFGKGTRLTVV.